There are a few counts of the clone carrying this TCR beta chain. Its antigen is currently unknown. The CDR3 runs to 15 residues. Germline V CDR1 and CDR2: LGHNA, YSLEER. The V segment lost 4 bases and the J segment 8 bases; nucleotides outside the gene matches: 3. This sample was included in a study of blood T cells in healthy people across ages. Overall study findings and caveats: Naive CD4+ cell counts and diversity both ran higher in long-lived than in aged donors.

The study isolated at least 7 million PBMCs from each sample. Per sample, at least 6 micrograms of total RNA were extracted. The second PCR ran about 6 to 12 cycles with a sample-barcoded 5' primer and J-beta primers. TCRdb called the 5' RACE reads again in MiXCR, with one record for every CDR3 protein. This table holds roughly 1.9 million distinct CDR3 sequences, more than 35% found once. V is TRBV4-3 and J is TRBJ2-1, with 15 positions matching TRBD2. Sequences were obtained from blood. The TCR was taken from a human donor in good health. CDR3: CASSRTSGGADEQFF. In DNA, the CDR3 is TGCGCCAGCAGCCGGACTAGCGGGGGGGCGGATGAGCAGTTCTTC.